The 9 T cell receptor beta chains below were found in one sample sequenced in a study of cytomegalovirus exposure and HLA in healthy donors. Clones were read by immunoSEQ multiplex PCR, and TCRdb kept only the in-frame ones, dropping some. The sample shows about 56,000 clones, over 85% of them seen only once. Sequences were obtained from PBMCs. All receptors come from a man aged 18 to 29 in good health and CMV-seronegative.

J is TRBJ2-5 and V is TRBV27, with D unresolved. V lost 5 bases and J 4 bases, leaving 14 bases between the germline ends. The germline V gene has CDR1 MNHEY and CDR2 SMNVEV (reference sequence). The CDR3 runs 14 residues. CDR3 sequence: CASSPQNIAETQYF. The CDR3 coding sequence is TGTGCCAGCAGTCCTCAGAACATTGCAGAGACCCAGTACTTC.

This clone was recorded a few times. The rearrangement joins TRBV9 to TRBJ2-5, with D possibly TRBD2 on 6 matching bases. Per germline, CDR1 SGDLS and CDR2 YYNGEE. CDR3 size: 15 residues. Trimming removed 0 bases from V and 1 base from J, with 10 bases in between. CDR3 bases: TGTGCCAGCAGCGTAGCGGCTAGCGCCCAAGAGACCCAGTACTTC. This sequence encodes CASSVAASAQETQYF.

The J gene is TRBJ2-3, the V gene TRBV13; TRBD2 agrees at 13 bases. Germline CDR1 reads PRHDT; CDR2 reads FYEKMQ (reference sequence). Trimming at V came to 5 bases and at J to 5 bases, leaving 4 bases not matched to a gene. This CDR3 has 15 amino acids. CDR3: CASSGLAGVVDTQYF. The CDR3 DNA reads TGTGCCAGCAGCGGACTAGCGGGAGTAGTAGATACGCAGTATTTT.

This chain links TRBV5-1 with TRBJ1-1; D perhaps matches TRBD1 (5 bases). The CDR3 is 17 residues long. Between the trimmed V and J ends, which lost 0 bases and 2 bases, there was a span of 17 bases. The V gene's germline CDR1 is SGHRS and CDR2 YFSETQ. The CDR3 DNA sequence: TGCGCCAGCAGCTTGGTGGGCCGGGGGATGGGAAACACTGAAGCTTTCTTT. Amino acid sequence: CASSLVGRGMGNTEAFF.

The V call is TRBV7-9, the J call TRBJ1-5; D is uncertain. The germline V and J ends were trimmed by 4 bases and 8 bases, with 18 bases remaining between them. Germline CDR1 and CDR2: SEHNR and FQNEAQ (reference sequence). CDR3 length equals 15 residues. In DNA form, the CDR3 reads TGTGCCAGCAGCTCTGCTAGCAGCTATCTCGAGCCCCAGCATTTT. Amino acids: CASSSASSYLEPQHF.

The genes are TRBV28 and TRBJ1-4; perhaps TRBD1 as D (6 bases). V lost 4 bases to trimming and J lost 4 bases, with 13 bases between them. Germline V lookup: CDR1 MDHEN, CDR2 SYDVKM. This CDR3 spans 15 amino acids. The CDR3 bases are TGTGCCAGCAGTTCCCCAGGGGCAAATAATGAAAAACTGTTTTTT. It translates to CASSSPGANNEKLFF.

This chain links TRBV7-9 with TRBJ2-3, with 8 bases aligning to TRBD2. Germline loops: CDR1 SEHNR, CDR2 FQNEAQ (reference sequence). V shed 7 bases and J 6 bases; nucleotides not matched to a gene: 12. The CDR3 has 15 amino acids. The CDR3 nucleotides are TGTGCCAGCACCACCATCCGCGGGAGGTGGGATACGCAGTATTTT. As protein: CASTTIRGRWDTQYF.

This chain connects TRBV9 to TRBJ1-5, with D maybe TRBD1 (5 bases). Trimming shortened V by 0 bases and J by 2 bases, and 27 bases separated the two germline ends. The germline V gene has CDR1 SGDLS and CDR2 YYNGEE. This CDR3 has 21 residues. The CDR3 DNA sequence: TGTGCCAGCAGCGTAGTCGTGAATGTGTCAGGGTCCCCCGTTGGCAATCAGCCCCAGCATTTT. Amino acids: CASSVVVNVSGSPVGNQPQHF. The full variable domain, completed using reference TRBV9 and TRBJ1-5, is DSGVTQTPKHLITATGQRVTLRCSPRSGDLSVYWYQQSLDQGLQFLIQYYNGEERAKGNILERFSAQQFPDLHSELNLSSLELGDSALYFCASSVVVNVSGSPVGNQPQHFGDGTRLSIL.

The chain joins TRBV14 to TRBJ2-3; 14 nucleotides match TRBD2. Per germline, CDR1 SGHDN and CDR2 FVKESK. The trim removed 6 bases at V and 0 bases at J, leaving 5 bases unmatched. The length of the CDR3 is 17 residues. The DNA for the CDR3 is TGTGCCAGCAGGGGACTAGCGGGAGTGGATAGCACAGATACGCAGTATTTT. Its translation: CASRGLAGVDSTDTQYF.